This T cell receptor (beta chain) was sequenced in a study of T-cell memory formation after mild COVID-19 (dated by TCRdb to about 2021). General notes on the study: TCR sequence clusters from the two donors were largely donor specific. In a couple of donors, T-cell clones that expanded and contracted after mild COVID-19 were followed by sequencing TCRalpha and TCRbeta repertoires longitudinally. The cohort was made up of two young adult volunteers, one female and one male, who were previously healthy.

General conclusions and limits of the study: Only a couple of mild cases were covered in the study, and larger cohorts including severe cases with pre-infection samples were considered necessary. Balanced CD4/CD8 phenotypes were observed for clones contracting from day 15 to 85, whereas a bias towards CD4+ was observed for a second wave of clones expanding from day 15 to 37. The detection of some responding clones in pre-infection memory suggests that pre-existing cross-reactive memory T cells joined the SARS-CoV-2 response. SARS-CoV-2 specificity of the second-wave clones peaking on day 37 was not confirmed. Contracting CD4+ clones were found mainly in CM and EM memory subsets, while CD8+ clones were enriched in EMRA.

TCRdb shows the sequencer as Illumina NovaSeq 6000. TCRalpha and TCRbeta cDNA libraries were built by 5'RACE with constant-segment primers, adding sample barcodes and unique molecular identifiers. RNA was extracted from every sample with Trizol reagent. The libraries were amplified in two PCR steps, and the second step added a second sample barcode and Illumina TruSeq adapters. Sequencing of the libraries was done on an Illumina NovaSeq, producing 2 x 150 bp paired-end reads. On the study's bioinformatics: With migec v1.2.7, reads were demultiplexed and then collapsed into UMI-guided consensus sequences. Using mixcr v2.1.11, UMI consensuses were aligned to TRA and TRB V and J templates and then assembled into clonotypes. A clonotype was counted as expanded or contracted only if both edgeR and NoisET called the change significant, with noise models trained on biological replicates. edgeR calls used a false discovery rate-adjusted p below 0.01 and a log2 fold-change threshold of 1. As an exploratory analysis of dynamics, max-normalized trajectories of the 1000 most abundant clonotypes were examined with PCA combined with hierarchical clustering. Separately sequenced CD4+ and CD8+ repertoires were used to assign a CD4 or CD8 phenotype to each responding clone. TCRdb reanalyzed the raw reads on its own, using fastp at Q25 for trimming and MiXCR for clone calling, and kept in-frame beta chains. CDR3 protein sequences are deduplicated, and each keeps its most common genes and DNA. V and J calls and clone size were set by TCRdb, not the authors. The sample records roughly 480,000 distinct CDR3 sequences, around a quarter of which are singletons. Of the sample, 12% falls within the top ten clones.

From the cysteine through the phenylalanine, the CDR3 covers 15 amino acids. Here the CDR3 DNA is all that survives: 45 bases in frame from base 1. V sheds 5 bases and J sheds 4 bases, leaving 17 bases between their ends. From the germline V gene, CDR1 is MNHEY and CDR2 is SVGEGT. Ficoll-Paque density gradient centrifugation was used to isolate PBMCs. Turning to this clonotype: Which antigen it targets is not known. No qualities accompany the bases; no much larger clone lies one base away.

This sequence was found in an adult woman who had mild COVID-19 (a few samples of this study predate the infection). The sample titles of this study are shuffled in the database, so cell type and time point are left out; the donor was told from shared clones. The sequence links TRBV6-2 or TRBV6-3 to TRBJ2-5, with the D gene too uncertain to name. What was sequenced was PBMCs or a T cell subset sorted from them (not recorded which). The DNA reads TGTGCCAGCAGTACCCTCCCGGGCGATGGAGAGACCCAGTACTTC. The resulting protein is CASSTLPGDGETQYF.